This TCR beta chain emerged from a study of early T cells in non-severe SARS-CoV-2 infection. In the study overall: The authors sequenced bulk RNA from unsorted whole blood, leaving chains unpaired.

This clonotype was detected many times. As yet, its antigen is unknown. Overall study findings and caveats: In VDJdb matching, anti-spike CD8 responses were favored while private and CD4 specificities went missing.

As part of library construction, unique molecular identifiers were attached to individual cDNA molecules. Via MiXCR, TCRdb re-called the 5' RACE reads, giving one row per CDR3 protein. The sample contains about 61,000 distinct CDR3 sequences, 12% of which appear only once. There are 14 residues in the CDR3. V gave up 3 bases and J gave up 4 bases, with 10 bases separating them. The TCR was taken from an adult who was a healthcare worker with PCR-confirmed SARS-CoV-2 infection or an uninfected control (not recorded which). The donor label of this sample is uncertain. The gene calls are TRBV12-3 or TRBV12-4 and TRBJ2-1; D unresolved. The sample in question was whole blood, obtained at baseline. CDR3 DNA: TGTGCCAGCAGTTTGTCTGAGTCTTACAATGAGCAGTTCTTC. Encoded protein: CASSLSESYNEQFF.